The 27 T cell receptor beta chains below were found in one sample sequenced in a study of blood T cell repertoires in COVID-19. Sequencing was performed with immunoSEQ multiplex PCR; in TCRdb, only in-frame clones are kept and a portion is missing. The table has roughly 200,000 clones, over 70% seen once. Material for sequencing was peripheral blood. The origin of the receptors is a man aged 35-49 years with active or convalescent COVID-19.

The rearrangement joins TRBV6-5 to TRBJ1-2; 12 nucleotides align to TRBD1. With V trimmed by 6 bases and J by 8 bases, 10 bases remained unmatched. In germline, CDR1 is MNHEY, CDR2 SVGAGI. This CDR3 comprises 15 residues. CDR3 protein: CASRGGDRGLGGYTF. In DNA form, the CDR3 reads TGTGCCAGCAGAGGGGGGGACAGGGGGCTTGGAGGCTACACCTTC.

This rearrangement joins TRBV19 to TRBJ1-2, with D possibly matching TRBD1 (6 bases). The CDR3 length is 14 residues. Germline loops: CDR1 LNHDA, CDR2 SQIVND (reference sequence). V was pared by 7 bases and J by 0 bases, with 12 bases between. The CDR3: CASKGQTPNYGYTF. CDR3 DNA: TGTGCCAGTAAAGGACAGACCCCTAACTATGGCTACACCTTC.

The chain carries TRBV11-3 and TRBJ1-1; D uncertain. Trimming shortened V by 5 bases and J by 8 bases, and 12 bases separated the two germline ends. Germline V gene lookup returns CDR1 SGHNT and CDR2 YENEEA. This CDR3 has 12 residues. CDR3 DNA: TGTGCCAGCAGCATGTACTCCCCGGAAGCTTTCTTT. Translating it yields CASSMYSPEAFF.

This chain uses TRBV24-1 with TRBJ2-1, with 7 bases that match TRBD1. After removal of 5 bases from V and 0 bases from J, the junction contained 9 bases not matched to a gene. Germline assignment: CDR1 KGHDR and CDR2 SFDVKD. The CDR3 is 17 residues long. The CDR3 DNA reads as TGTGCCACCAGTGGCCAGGGGGTGGGAAGCTCCTACAATGAGCAGTTCTTC. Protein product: CATSGQGVGSSYNEQFF.

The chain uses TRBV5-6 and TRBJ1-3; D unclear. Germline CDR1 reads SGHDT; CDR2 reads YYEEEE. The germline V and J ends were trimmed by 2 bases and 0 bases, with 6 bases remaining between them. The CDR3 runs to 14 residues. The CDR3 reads CASSFSYSGNTIYF. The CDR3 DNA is TGTGCCAGCAGCTTTAGCTACTCTGGAAACACCATATATTTT.

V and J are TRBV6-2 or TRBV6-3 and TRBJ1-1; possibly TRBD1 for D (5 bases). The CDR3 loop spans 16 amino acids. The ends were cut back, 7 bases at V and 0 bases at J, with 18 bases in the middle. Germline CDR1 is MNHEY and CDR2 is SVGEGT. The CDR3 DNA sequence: TGTGCCAGCACCCCTCCGTCGGGGGTTATGAACACTGAAGCTTTCTTT. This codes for CASTPPSGVMNTEAFF.

This chain's CDR3 is CAWTPGGANGNTIYF. For the CDR3, the DNA is TGTGCCTGGACCCCGGGGGGGGCTAACGGAAACACCATATATTTT. This chain joins TRBV30 and TRBJ1-3, with D tentatively TRBD1 (6 bases). Per germline, CDR1 GTSNPN and CDR2 SVGIG (reference sequence). V was shortened by 4 bases and J by 4 bases, with 17 bases between the two germline ends. This CDR3 spans 15 amino acids.

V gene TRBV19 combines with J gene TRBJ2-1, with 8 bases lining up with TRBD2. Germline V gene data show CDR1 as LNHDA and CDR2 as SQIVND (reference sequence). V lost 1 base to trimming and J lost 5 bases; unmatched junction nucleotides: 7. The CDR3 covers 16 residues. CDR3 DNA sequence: TGTGCCAGTAGTATAGGAGCGGGAGTTCGGAACAATGAGCAGTTCTTC. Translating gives CASSIGAGVRNNEQFF.

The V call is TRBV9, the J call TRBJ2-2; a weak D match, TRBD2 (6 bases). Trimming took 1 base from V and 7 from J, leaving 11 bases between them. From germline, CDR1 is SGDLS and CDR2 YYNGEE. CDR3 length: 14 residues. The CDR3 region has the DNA TGTGCCAGCAGCGTATCGGGGGTTAGCGGGGAGCTGTTTTTT. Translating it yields CASSVSGVSGELFF. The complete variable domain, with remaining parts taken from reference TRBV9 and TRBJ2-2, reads DSGVTQTPKHLITATGQRVTLRCSPRSGDLSVYWYQQSLDQGLQFLIQYYNGEERAKGNILERFSAQQFPDLHSELNLSSLELGDSALYFCASSVSGVSGELFFGEGSRLTVL.

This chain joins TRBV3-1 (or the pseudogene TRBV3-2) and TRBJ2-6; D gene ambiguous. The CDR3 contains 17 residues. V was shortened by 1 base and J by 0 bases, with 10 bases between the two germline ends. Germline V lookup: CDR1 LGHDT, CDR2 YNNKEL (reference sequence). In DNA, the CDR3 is TGTGCCAGCAGCCAAGTCCAACGGTCCTCTGGGGCCAACGTCCTGACTTTC. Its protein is CASSQVQRSSGANVLTF.

The DNA for the CDR3 is TGTGCCAGCAGCCAACTGGCCGGGAGGGCCCCAGATACGCAGTATTTT. Protein sequence: CASSQLAGRAPDTQYF. V and J are TRBV3-1 (or the pseudogene TRBV3-2) and TRBJ2-3; 8 bases are a match to TRBD2. V lost 2 bases and J lost 4; bases outside the gene matches: 8. The CDR3 runs to 16 residues. Germline CDR1 and CDR2: LGHDT and YNNKEL (reference sequence).

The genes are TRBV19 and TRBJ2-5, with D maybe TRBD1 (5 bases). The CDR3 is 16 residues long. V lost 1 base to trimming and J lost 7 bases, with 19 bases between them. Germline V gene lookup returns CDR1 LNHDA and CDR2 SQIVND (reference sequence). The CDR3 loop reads CASSIVTGSPSGTQYF. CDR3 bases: TGTGCCAGTAGTATAGTAACAGGCTCGCCCAGTGGGACCCAGTACTTC.

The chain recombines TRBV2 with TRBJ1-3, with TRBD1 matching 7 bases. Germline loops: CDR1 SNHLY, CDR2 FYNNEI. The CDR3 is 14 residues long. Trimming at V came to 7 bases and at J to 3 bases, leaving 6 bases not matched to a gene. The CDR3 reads CASTTTGHGNTIYF. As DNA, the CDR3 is TGTGCCAGCACCACGACAGGGCATGGAAACACCATATATTTT.

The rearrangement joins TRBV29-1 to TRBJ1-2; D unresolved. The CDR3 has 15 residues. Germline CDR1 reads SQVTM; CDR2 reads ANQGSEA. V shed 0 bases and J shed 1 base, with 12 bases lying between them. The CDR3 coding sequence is TGCAGCGTTGAAGATCGGAGCGGAGTTAACTATGGCTACACCTTC. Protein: CSVEDRSGVNYGYTF.

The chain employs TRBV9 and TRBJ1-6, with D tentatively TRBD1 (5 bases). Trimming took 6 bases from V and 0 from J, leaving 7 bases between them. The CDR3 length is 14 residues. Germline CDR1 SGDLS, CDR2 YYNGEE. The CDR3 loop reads CASMGGSYNSPLHF. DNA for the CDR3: TGTGCCAGCATGGGGGGCTCCTATAATTCACCCCTCCACTTT.

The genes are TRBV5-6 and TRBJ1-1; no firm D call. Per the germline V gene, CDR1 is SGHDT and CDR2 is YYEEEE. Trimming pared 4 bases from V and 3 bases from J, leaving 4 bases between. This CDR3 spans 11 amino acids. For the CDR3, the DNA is TGTGCCAGCAGCCGGGACACTGAAGCTTTCTTT. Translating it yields CASSRDTEAFF.

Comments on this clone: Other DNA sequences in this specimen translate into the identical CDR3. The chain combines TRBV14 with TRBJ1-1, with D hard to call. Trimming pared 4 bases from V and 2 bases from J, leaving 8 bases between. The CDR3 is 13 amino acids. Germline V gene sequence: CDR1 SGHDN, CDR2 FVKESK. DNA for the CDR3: TGTGCCAGCAGCCGCCAGGAAAACACTGAAGCTTTCTTT. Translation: CASSRQENTEAFF.

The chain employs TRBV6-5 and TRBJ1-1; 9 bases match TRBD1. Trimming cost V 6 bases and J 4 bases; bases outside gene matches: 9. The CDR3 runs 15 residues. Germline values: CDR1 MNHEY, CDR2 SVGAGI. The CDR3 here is CASRGWTGATTEAFF. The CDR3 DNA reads TGTGCCAGCAGGGGTTGGACAGGGGCTACCACTGAAGCTTTCTTT.

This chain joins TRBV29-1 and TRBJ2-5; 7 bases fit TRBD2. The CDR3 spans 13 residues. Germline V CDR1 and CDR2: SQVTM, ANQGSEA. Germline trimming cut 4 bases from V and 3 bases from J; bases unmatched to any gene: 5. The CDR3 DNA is TGCAGCGTTGCGGGACTACTTAAAGAGACCCAGTACTTC. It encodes CSVAGLLKETQYF.

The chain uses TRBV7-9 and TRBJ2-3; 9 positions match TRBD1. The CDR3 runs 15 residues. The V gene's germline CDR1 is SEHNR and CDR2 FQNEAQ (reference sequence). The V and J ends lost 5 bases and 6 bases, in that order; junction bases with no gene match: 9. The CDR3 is CASSPGTGSSDTQYF. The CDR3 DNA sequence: TGTGCCAGCAGCCCCGGGACAGGGTCATCCGATACGCAGTATTTT.

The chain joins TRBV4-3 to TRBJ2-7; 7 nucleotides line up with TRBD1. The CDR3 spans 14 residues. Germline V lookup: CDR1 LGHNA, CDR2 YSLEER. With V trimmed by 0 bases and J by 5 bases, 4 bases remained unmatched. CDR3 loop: CASSQETGKNEQYF. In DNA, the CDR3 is TGCGCCAGCAGCCAAGAGACAGGGAAGAACGAGCAGTACTTC.

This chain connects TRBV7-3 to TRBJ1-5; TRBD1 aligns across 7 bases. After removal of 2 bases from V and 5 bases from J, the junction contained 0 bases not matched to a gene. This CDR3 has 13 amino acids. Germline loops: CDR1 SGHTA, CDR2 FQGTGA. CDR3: CASSLDRDQPQHF. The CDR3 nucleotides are TGTGCCAGCAGCTTAGACAGGGATCAGCCCCAGCATTTT.

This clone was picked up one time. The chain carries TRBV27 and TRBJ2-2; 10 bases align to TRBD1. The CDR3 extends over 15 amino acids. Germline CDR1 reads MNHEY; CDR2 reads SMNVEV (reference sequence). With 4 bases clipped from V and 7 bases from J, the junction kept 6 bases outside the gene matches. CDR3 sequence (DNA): TGTGCCAGCAGTTGGGGACAGGGGTTGGGCGGGGAGCTGTTTTTT. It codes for CASSWGQGLGGELFF.

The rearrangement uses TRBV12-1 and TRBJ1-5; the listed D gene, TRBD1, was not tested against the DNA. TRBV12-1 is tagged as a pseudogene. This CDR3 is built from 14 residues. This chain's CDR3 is CASSVPRGVEPQHF. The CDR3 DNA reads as TGTGCCAGCAGCGTCCCCAGGGGCGTAGAGCCCCAGCATTTT.

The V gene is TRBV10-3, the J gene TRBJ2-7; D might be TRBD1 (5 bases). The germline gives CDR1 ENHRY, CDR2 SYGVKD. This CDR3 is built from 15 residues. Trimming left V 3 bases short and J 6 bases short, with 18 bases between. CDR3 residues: CAISDSRAQLSEQYF. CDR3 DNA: TGTGCCATCAGTGATTCCAGGGCCCAATTGAGCGAGCAGTACTTC.

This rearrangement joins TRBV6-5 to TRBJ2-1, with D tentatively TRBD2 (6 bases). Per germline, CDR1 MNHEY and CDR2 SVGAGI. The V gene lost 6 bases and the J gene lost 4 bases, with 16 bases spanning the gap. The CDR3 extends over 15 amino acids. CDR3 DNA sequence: TGTGCCAGCAGACCTAGGGAGGACTTTTACAATGAGCAGTTCTTC. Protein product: CASRPREDFYNEQFF.

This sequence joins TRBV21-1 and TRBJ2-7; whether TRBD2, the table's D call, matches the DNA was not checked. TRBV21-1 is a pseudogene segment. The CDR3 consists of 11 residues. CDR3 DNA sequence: TGTGCCAGCAGCCCCACCGGCGAGCAGTACTTC. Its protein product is CASSPTGEQYF.